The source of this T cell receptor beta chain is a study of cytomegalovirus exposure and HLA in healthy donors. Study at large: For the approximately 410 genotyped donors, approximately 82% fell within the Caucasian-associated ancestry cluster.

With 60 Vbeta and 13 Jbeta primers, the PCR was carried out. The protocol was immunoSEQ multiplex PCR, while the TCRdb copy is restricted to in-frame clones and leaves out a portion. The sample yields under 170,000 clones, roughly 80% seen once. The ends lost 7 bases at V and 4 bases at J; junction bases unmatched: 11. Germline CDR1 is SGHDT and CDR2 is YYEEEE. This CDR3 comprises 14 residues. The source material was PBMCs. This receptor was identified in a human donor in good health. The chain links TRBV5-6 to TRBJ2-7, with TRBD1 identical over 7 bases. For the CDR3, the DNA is TGTGCCAGCGGAACGACAGGGCGGTTGTACGAGCAGTACTTC. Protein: CASGTTGRLYEQYF.